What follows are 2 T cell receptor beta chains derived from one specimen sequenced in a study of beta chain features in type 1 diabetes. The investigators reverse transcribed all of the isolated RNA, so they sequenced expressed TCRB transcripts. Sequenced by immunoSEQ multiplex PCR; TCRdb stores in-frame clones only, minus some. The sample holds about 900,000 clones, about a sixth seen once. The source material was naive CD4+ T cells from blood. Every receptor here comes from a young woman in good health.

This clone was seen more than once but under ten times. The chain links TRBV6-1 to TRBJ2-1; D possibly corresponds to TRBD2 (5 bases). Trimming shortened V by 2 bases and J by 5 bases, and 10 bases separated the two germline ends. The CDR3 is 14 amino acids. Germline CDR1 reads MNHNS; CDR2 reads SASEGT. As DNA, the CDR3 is TGTGCCAGCAGTGAAACCGGGATCCACAATGAGCAGTTCTTC. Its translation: CASSETGIHNEQFF.

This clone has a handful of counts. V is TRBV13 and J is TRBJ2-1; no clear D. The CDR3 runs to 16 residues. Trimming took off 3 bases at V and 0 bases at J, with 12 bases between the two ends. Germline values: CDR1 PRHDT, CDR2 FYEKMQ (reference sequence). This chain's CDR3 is CASSLLRHSSYNEQFF. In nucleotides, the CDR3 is TGTGCCAGCAGCTTGCTACGACATAGCTCCTACAATGAGCAGTTCTTC.